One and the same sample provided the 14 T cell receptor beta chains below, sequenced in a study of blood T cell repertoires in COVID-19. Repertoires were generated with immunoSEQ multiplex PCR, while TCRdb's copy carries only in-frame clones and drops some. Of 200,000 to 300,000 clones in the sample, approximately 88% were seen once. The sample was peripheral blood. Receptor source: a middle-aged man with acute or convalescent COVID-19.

The CDR3 sequence: CASSRDRSTTYEQYF. CDR3 sequence (DNA): TGTGCCAGCAGTCGGGACAGGAGCACAACCTACGAGCAGTACTTC. The rearrangement links TRBV6-5 to TRBJ2-7; TRBD1 matches at 8 bases. Germline V gene lookup returns CDR1 MNHEY and CDR2 SVGAGI. The CDR3 extends over 15 amino acids. V gave up 5 bases and J gave up 2 bases; unmatched junction bases: 8.

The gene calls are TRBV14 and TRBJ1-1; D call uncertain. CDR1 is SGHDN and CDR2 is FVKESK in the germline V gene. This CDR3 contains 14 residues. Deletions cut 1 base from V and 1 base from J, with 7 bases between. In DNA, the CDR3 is TGTGCCAGCAGCCAAGGAGGGCCGAACACTGAAGCTTTCTTT. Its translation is CASSQGGPNTEAFF.

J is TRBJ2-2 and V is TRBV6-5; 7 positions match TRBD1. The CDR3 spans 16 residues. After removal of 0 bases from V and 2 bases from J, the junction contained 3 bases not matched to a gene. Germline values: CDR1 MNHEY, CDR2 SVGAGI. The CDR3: CASSYSGTDNTGELFF. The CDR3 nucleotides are TGTGCCAGCAGTTACTCCGGGACAGACAACACCGGGGAGCTGTTTTTT.

The CDR3 reads CASSPPRFGQGVSYEQYF. As DNA, the CDR3 is TGTGCCAGCAGCCCCCCTCGTTTCGGACAGGGGGTTTCCTACGAGCAGTACTTC. The J gene is TRBJ2-7, the V gene TRBV28; 10 bases map to TRBD1. Germline trimming cut 6 bases from V and 1 base from J; bases unmatched to any gene: 15. CDR1 is MDHEN and CDR2 is SYDVKM in the germline V gene. This CDR3 has 18 amino acids. The whole variable domain, remainder taken from reference TRBV28 and TRBJ2-7, is DVKVTQSSRYLVKRTGEKVFLECVQDMDHENMFWYRQDPGLGLRLIYFSYDVKMKEKGDIPEGYSVSREKKERFSLILESASTNQTSMYLCASSPPRFGQGVSYEQYFGPGTRLTVT.

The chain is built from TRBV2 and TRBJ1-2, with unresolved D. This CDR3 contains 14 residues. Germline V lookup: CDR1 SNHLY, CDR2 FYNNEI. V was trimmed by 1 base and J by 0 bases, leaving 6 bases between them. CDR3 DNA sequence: TGTGCCAGCAGTGAAGAAAGAGCTAACTATGGCTACACCTTC. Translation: CASSEERANYGYTF.

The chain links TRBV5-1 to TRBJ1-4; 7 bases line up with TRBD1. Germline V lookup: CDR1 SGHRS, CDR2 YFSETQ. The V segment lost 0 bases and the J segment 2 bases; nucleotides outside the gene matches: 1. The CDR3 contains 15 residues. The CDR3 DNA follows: TGCGCCAGCAGCTTGGTAGGGGGCACTAATGAAAAACTGTTTTTT. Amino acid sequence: CASSLVGGTNEKLFF.

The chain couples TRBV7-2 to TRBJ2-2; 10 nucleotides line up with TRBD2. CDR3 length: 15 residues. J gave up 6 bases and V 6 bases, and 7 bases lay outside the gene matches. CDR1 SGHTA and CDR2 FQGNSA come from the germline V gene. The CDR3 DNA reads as TGTGCCAGCAGAGAAGGGGGACTAGCGTCCGGGGAGCTGTTTTTT. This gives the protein CASREGGLASGELFF.

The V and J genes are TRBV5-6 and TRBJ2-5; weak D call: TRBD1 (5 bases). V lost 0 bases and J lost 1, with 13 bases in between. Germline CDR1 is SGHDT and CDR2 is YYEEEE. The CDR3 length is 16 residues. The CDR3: CASSLEETAFQETQYF. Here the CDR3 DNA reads TGTGCCAGCAGCTTGGAGGAGACAGCATTCCAAGAGACCCAGTACTTC.

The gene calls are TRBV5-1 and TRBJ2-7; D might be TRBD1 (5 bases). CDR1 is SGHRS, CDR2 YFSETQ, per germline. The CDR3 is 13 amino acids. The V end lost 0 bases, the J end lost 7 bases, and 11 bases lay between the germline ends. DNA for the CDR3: TGCGCCAGCAGCTTGGGTAGGGGCGAGGAGCAGTACTTC. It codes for CASSLGRGEEQYF.

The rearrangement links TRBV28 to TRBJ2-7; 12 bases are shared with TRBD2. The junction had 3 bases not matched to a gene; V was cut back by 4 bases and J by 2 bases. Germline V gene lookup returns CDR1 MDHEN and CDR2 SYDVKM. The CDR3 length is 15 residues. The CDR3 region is CASSYLAGGAYEQYF. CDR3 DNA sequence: TGTGCCAGCAGTTACCTAGCGGGGGGGGCCTACGAGCAGTACTTC.

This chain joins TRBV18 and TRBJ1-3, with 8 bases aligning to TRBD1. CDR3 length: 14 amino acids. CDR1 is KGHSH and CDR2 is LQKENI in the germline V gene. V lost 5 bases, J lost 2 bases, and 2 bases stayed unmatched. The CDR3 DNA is TGTGCCAGCTCAAAGACAGGGGCTGGAAACACCATATATTTT. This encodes CASSKTGAGNTIYF.

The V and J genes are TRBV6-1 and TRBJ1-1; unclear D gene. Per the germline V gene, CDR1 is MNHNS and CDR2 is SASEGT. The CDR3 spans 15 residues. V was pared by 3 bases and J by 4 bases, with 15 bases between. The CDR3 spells CASSDDYSLGTEAFF. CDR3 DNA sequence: TGTGCCAGCAGTGATGATTACAGCTTGGGCACTGAAGCTTTCTTT.

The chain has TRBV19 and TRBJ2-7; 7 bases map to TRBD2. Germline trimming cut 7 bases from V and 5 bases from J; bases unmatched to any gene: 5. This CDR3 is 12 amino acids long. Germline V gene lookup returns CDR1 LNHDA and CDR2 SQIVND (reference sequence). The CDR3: CASIGGGDEQYF. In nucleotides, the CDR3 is TGTGCCAGTATCGGGGGAGGGGACGAGCAGTACTTC.

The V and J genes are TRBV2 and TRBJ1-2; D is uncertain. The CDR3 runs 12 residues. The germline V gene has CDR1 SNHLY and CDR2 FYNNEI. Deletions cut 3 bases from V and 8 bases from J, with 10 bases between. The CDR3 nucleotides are TGTGCCAGCAGTGAGTCGAGGCGGGGCTACACCTTC. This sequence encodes CASSESRRGYTF.